Following are 29 T cell receptor beta chains from one sample sequenced in a study of shared clonotypes between healthy human individuals. It was CD45RO-negative cells, positively selected for CCR7, that made up naive CD8 cells, with terminally differentiated effector memory CD45RA+ cells excluded. Sequencing used immunoSEQ multiplex PCR; TCRdb keeps in-frame clones, though not all of them. The repertoire holds around 620,000 clones, approximately 95% seen once, with about 0.11% in the top ten. The source material was naive CD8+ T cells sorted from blood. These receptors all stem from a woman aged 25 to 45 in good health.

The chain has TRBV5-6 and TRBJ2-5; possible D gene TRBD2, 5 bases. The CDR3 covers 13 residues. Per germline, CDR1 SGHDT and CDR2 YYEEEE. V lost 0 bases, J lost 9 bases, and 12 bases lay in between. CDR3 loop: CASSLEEIAPQYF. CDR3 coding DNA: TGTGCCAGCAGCTTGGAGGAAATAGCGCCCCAGTACTTC.

CDR3 protein: CASRKVDYEQFF. In DNA, the CDR3 is TGTGCCAGCAGAAAAGTGGACTATGAGCAGTTCTTC. The chain has TRBV7-9 and TRBJ2-1; TRBD2 might be the D (5 bases). Germline lookup yields CDR1 SEHNR and CDR2 FQNEAQ (reference sequence). This CDR3 is 12 amino acids long. V lost 6 bases and J 8 bases, leaving 11 bases between the germline ends.

The chain has TRBV5-4 and TRBJ2-2; 7 bases match TRBD1. This CDR3 comprises 16 residues. CDR1 SGHNT and CDR2 YYREEE come from the germline V gene (reference sequence). J was trimmed by 8 bases and V by 4 bases; bases with no gene match: 14. This CDR3 is CASSREKYRGWGELFF. The CDR3 DNA reads TGTGCCAGCAGCCGAGAGAAATACAGGGGTTGGGGGGAGCTGTTTTTT.

This clone was found once. The DNA for the CDR3 is TGCGCCAGCAGCTCCCGGGACAGGGGGTATGAGCAGTACTTC. Its translation is CASSSRDRGYEQYF. The chain carries TRBV5-1 and TRBJ2-7; 11 bases map to TRBD1. The CDR3 length is 14 residues. Trimming cost V 3 bases and J 7 bases; bases outside gene matches: 6. Germline-derived CDR1 and CDR2 are SGHRS and YFSETQ.

This chain joins TRBV30 and TRBJ2-1, with 8 bases identical to TRBD1. Germline CDR1 GTSNPN, CDR2 SVGIG (reference sequence). The CDR3 totals 14 residues. The J segment lost 5 bases and the V segment lost 0 bases, leaving 3 bases of the junction unmatched. For the CDR3, the DNA is TGTGCCTGGAGTGTGGGACAGGCGCACAATGAGCAGTTCTTC. Amino acids: CAWSVGQAHNEQFF.

The J gene is TRBJ2-7, the V gene TRBV11-2; D not certain. V lost 2 bases and J 7 bases, leaving 12 bases between the germline ends. The CDR3 spans 13 residues. CDR1 and CDR2 from the germline V gene are SGHAT and FQNNGV. CDR3 amino acids: CASSLLRVLEQYF. The CDR3, as DNA: TGTGCCAGCAGCTTATTACGGGTCCTTGAGCAGTACTTC.

The rearrangement links TRBV7-8 to TRBJ2-3; D tentatively reads TRBD1 or TRBD2 (5 bases each). V was cut by 2 bases and J by 4 bases, with 16 bases left in between. Germline V gives CDR1 SGHVS, CDR2 FQNEAQ. The CDR3 covers 16 residues. The CDR3 sequence: CASSLSRVGDADTQYF. The CDR3 DNA reads as TGTGCCAGCAGCTTATCGCGGGTGGGGGACGCAGATACGCAGTATTTT. Full variable domain (remainder filled in from reference TRBV7-8 and TRBJ2-3): GAGVSQSPRYKVAKRGQDVALRCDPISGHVSLFWYQQALGQGPEFLTYFQNEAQLDKSGLPSDRFFAERPEGSVSTLKIQRTQQEDSAVYLCASSLSRVGDADTQYFGPGTRLTVL.

CDR3: CASSQDRGPPWETQYF. DNA for the CDR3: TGTGCCAGCAGCCAAGATAGGGGGCCTCCGTGGGAGACCCAGTACTTC. The chain is built from TRBV11-2 and TRBJ2-5; 7 nucleotides align to TRBD1. Germline V gene sequence: CDR1 SGHAT, CDR2 FQNNGV. V was pared by 5 bases and J by 5 bases, with 14 bases of the junction left unmatched. This CDR3 is 16 amino acids long.

The chain employs TRBV4-1 and TRBJ2-7, with unresolved D. The CDR3 is 15 amino acids. V lost 1 base, J lost 7 bases, and 17 bases lay in between. CDR1 and CDR2 from the germline V gene are MGHRA and YSYEKL. The CDR3 reads CASSQGFLLVREQYF. As DNA, the CDR3 is TGCGCCAGCAGCCAAGGTTTCTTATTAGTAAGGGAGCAGTACTTC.

Here the CDR3 reads CASSLGRGSTEAFF. DNA for the CDR3: TGTGCCAGCAGCCTGGGGCGCGGGAGCACTGAAGCTTTCTTT. This chain uses TRBV7-9 with TRBJ1-1; TRBD1 is a possible D gene (5 bases). V lost 5 bases and J 4 bases, leaving 14 bases between the germline ends. The CDR3 totals 14 residues. From germline, CDR1 is SEHNR and CDR2 FQNEAQ (reference sequence).

The chain links TRBV19 to TRBJ1-1, with a tentative D call TRBD1 (5 bases). The V end was cut by 0 bases, the J end by 4 bases, with 12 bases between. Germline loops: CDR1 LNHDA, CDR2 SQIVND (reference sequence). The CDR3 is 15 residues long. Written as DNA, the CDR3 is TGTGCCAGTAGTATAGACGTACAGGTCCCCACTGAAGCTTTCTTT. This translates into CASSIDVQVPTEAFF. Drawing the rest from reference TRBV19 and TRBJ1-1, the complete variable domain is DGGITQSPKYLFRKEGQNVTLSCEQNLNHDAMYWYRQDPGQGLRLIYYSQIVNDFQKGDIAEGYSVSREKKESFPLTVTSAQKNPTAFYLCASSIDVQVPTEAFFGQGTRLTVV.

The rearrangement links TRBV11-2 to TRBJ2-7, with no clear D. The CDR3 runs to 17 residues. Germline V gene sequence: CDR1 SGHAT, CDR2 FQNNGV. V was clipped by 4 bases and J by 2 bases, with 21 bases between them. The CDR3 is CASSSNLGGTDPYEQYF. For the CDR3, the DNA is TGTGCCAGCAGCTCGAACCTGGGCGGAACGGACCCCTACGAGCAGTACTTC. Combining the CDR3 with reference TRBV11-2 and TRBJ2-7 gives the whole variable domain EAGVAQSPRYKIIEKRQSVAFWCNPISGHATLYWYQQILGQGPKLLIQFQNNGVVDDSQLPKDRFSAERLKGVDSTLKIQPAKLEDSAVYLCASSSNLGGTDPYEQYFGPGTRLTVT.

This chain links TRBV19 with TRBJ2-3; no definite D call. With 0 bases removed from V and 0 bases from J, the gap between germline ends came to 19 bases. This CDR3 has 19 amino acids. In germline, CDR1 is LNHDA, CDR2 SQIVND (reference sequence). CDR3 nucleotides: TGTGCCAGTAGTATAGATGTCGTGTCTCTGGAGACTAGCACAGATACGCAGTATTTT. It specifies CASSIDVVSLETSTDTQYF.

V usage is TRBV4-1 and J usage is TRBJ1-1, with a tentative D call TRBD1 (5 bases). Germline V gene lookup returns CDR1 MGHRA and CDR2 YSYEKL. There are 14 residues in the CDR3. Trimming left V 0 bases short and J 11 bases short, with 16 bases between. CDR3 loop: CASSQENLLPGAFF. In DNA, the CDR3 is TGCGCCAGCAGCCAAGAAAACCTCCTCCCAGGGGCTTTCTTT.

The rearrangement links TRBV2 to TRBJ2-1; the D gene is possibly TRBD2 (5 bases). CDR1 is SNHLY and CDR2 is FYNNEI in the germline V gene. The CDR3 totals 13 residues. Trimming shortened V by 5 bases and J by 6 bases, and 11 bases separated the two germline ends. Here the CDR3 reads CASSPTSFNEQFF. DNA for the CDR3: TGTGCCAGCAGTCCAACTAGTTTCAATGAGCAGTTCTTC.

The chain couples TRBV7-9 to TRBJ2-1, with D possibly matching TRBD2 (5 bases). Germline V CDR1 and CDR2: SEHNR, FQNEAQ (reference sequence). This CDR3 is 14 amino acids long. Trimming left V 4 bases short and J 8 bases short, with 15 bases between. The CDR3 nucleotides are TGTGCCAGCAGCTCCTCACTAGTTCCTGATGAGCAGTTCTTC. Protein sequence: CASSSSLVPDEQFF.

This chain connects TRBV19 to TRBJ2-7, with TRBD2 identical over 7 bases. The germline gives CDR1 LNHDA, CDR2 SQIVND (reference sequence). This CDR3 spans 14 amino acids. J gave up 3 bases and V 7 bases, and 9 bases lay outside the gene matches. The CDR3 nucleotides are TGTGCCAGTACATACTCGGGCGGGAGCTACGAGCAGTACTTC. Its translation is CASTYSGGSYEQYF.

The chain employs TRBV6-5 and TRBJ2-3; D not resolved. This CDR3 has 13 residues. Trimming took off 3 bases at V and 1 base at J, with 5 bases between the two ends. The germline CDR1 and CDR2 sequences are MNHEY and SVGAGI. In DNA form, the CDR3 reads TGTGCCAGCAGTTATTTCGGCACAGATACGCAGTATTTT. Translated: CASSYFGTDTQYF.

The J gene is TRBJ1-1, the V gene TRBV7-3; possible D gene TRBD1, 5 bases. CDR1 is SGHTA, CDR2 FQGTGA, per germline. This CDR3 spans 15 amino acids. V was trimmed by 4 bases and J by 1 base, leaving 13 bases between them. As DNA, the CDR3 is TGTGCCAGCAGCTCCACAGGAGCCTGGAACACTGAAGCTTTCTTT. This encodes CASSSTGAWNTEAFF.

The rearrangement joins TRBV25-1 to TRBJ2-5; the match to TRBD1 covers 9 bases. Gene TRBJ2-7 matches the end of the DNA better, so the J call may be wrong. This CDR3 comprises 14 residues. In germline, CDR1 is MGHDK, CDR2 SYGVNS. The CDR3 is CASSAGTGYYEQYF. The CDR3, as DNA: TGTGCCAGCAGTGCTGGGACAGGGTATTACGAGCAGTACTTC.

The rearrangement uses TRBV7-9 and TRBJ2-1, with D possibly TRBD2 on 5 matching bases. Trimming removed 4 bases from V and 3 bases from J, with 16 bases in between. This CDR3 has 16 amino acids. Germline CDR1 reads SEHNR; CDR2 reads FQNEAQ (reference sequence). The CDR3, as DNA: TGTGCCAGCAGCTATCCCCCGGGGAACCTCTACAATGAGCAGTTCTTC. Translating gives CASSYPPGNLYNEQFF.

V and J are TRBV2 and TRBJ1-1, with 8 bases lining up with TRBD1. The CDR3 sequence is 13 residues long. Germline V gene sequence: CDR1 SNHLY, CDR2 FYNNEI. With 8 bases clipped from V and 6 bases from J, the junction kept 8 bases outside the gene matches. CDR3 nucleotide sequence: TGTGCCAGCGGTTACAGGGGGACATCTGAAGCTTTCTTT. It yields the protein CASGYRGTSEAFF.

The chain has TRBV11-3 and TRBJ1-1; D remains ambiguous. The V end lost 1 base, the J end lost 4 bases, and 10 bases lay between the germline ends. This CDR3 contains 14 residues. CDR1 is SGHNT and CDR2 is YENEEA in the germline V gene. CDR3 sequence reads: CASSLGGLGTEAFF. The CDR3 DNA sequence: TGTGCCAGCAGCTTAGGAGGGTTAGGCACTGAAGCTTTCTTT.

V and J are TRBV28 and TRBJ2-7, with D uncertain. Trimming removed 3 bases at V and 4 bases at J, with 10 bases between. In germline, CDR1 is MDHEN, CDR2 SYDVKM. The CDR3 loop spans 13 amino acids. CDR3 in amino acids: CASSFRQPYEQYF. CDR3 DNA sequence: TGTGCCAGCAGTTTTCGGCAACCGTACGAGCAGTACTTC.

V is TRBV29-1 and J is TRBJ1-4; D not certain. This CDR3 has 11 amino acids. Trimming took 7 bases from V and 6 from J, leaving 9 bases between them. Germline CDR1 is SQVTM and CDR2 is ANQGSEA. The CDR3 DNA sequence: TGCAGCGCCGTGGGAGATGAAAAACTGTTTTTT. Its translation: CSAVGDEKLFF.

The chain carries TRBV11-2 and TRBJ2-2; D is uncertain. V lost 2 bases and J lost 5, with 9 bases in between. Germline-derived CDR1 and CDR2 are SGHAT and FQNNGV. The CDR3 extends over 14 amino acids. CDR3 loop: CASSLSSPTGELFF. CDR3 nucleotides: TGTGCCAGCAGCTTATCTTCGCCTACCGGGGAGCTGTTTTTT.

The genes are TRBV11-3 and TRBJ2-7, with no clear D. Germline assignment: CDR1 SGHNT and CDR2 YENEEA. The CDR3 contains 12 residues. Between the trimmed V and J ends, which lost 5 bases and 2 bases, there was a span of 7 bases. Here the CDR3 reads CASSTPTYEQYF. The CDR3 DNA follows: TGTGCCAGCAGCACGCCCACCTACGAGCAGTACTTC.

The sample holds one count of this clone. The chain employs TRBV6-1 and TRBJ2-7, with no clear D. The germline CDR1 and CDR2 sequences are MNHNS and SASEGT. V lost 1 base and J lost 0, with 13 bases in between. CDR3 size: 16 residues. The CDR3: CASSEEVVQSSYEQYF. The CDR3 bases are TGTGCCAGCAGTGAAGAAGTTGTGCAGAGCTCCTACGAGCAGTACTTC.

The gene calls are TRBV10-3 and TRBJ2-7; D call uncertain. The CDR3 covers 12 residues. In germline, CDR1 is ENHRY, CDR2 SYGVKD. V lost 3 bases and J 1 base, leaving 4 bases between the germline ends. CDR3 sequence reads: CAISDRSYEQYF. As DNA, the CDR3 is TGTGCCATCAGTGATAGGTCCTACGAGCAGTACTTC.